This TCR beta chain appears in the sequencing data of a study of siplizumab effects on memory and regulatory T cells. Findings and caveats of the study: It seemed that naive T cells were more diverse than memory cells and were major contributors to the alloresponse. Naive versus memory phenotype went unassigned for roughly 80-96% of proliferating CD4+ or CD8+ clones. Sequences below about 10^-5 frequency were poorly captured, and few alloreactive clones mapped to unstimulated subsets. The suppressive capacity of proliferating Tregs from siplizumab cultures remained unconfirmed.

Some clones are missing from TCRdb's copy, which holds only in-frame ones; the method was immunoSEQ multiplex PCR. Here the sample spans approximately 100,000 clones, around 90% being singletons. The CDR3 runs to 13 residues. Per germline, CDR1 KGHSH and CDR2 LQKENI. V was clipped by 4 bases and J by 2 bases, with 8 bases between them. On this clone: Its matching antigen is unknown.

The receptor's source is a human donor in good health. The chain links TRBV18 to TRBJ2-5, with TRBD1 as a possible D gene (6 bases). Sequenced sample: non-Treg CD4+ T cells sorted from blood. This chain's CDR3 is CASSRTVQETQYF. CDR3 sequence (DNA): TGTGCCAGCTCACGGACAGTACAAGAGACCCAGTACTTC.